One T cell receptor beta chain is described in this entry. V lost 8 bases and J 7 bases, leaving 18 bases between the germline ends. Germline V gene sequence: CDR1 MNHEY, CDR2 SVGAGI. There are 14 residues in the CDR3. These data belong to a study of cytomegalovirus exposure and HLA in healthy donors. A multiplex PCR was run with 60 Vbeta primers and 13 Jbeta primers. Generated by immunoSEQ multiplex PCR, the TCRdb table keeps only in-frame clones and is missing some. The sample yields tens of thousands of clones, over 65% seen once. The chain uses TRBV6-5 and TRBJ1-5, with D maybe TRBD1 (6 bases). This clonotype was sampled from a middle-aged man in good health and CMV-seronegative. What was sequenced was PBMCs. The CDR3 protein is CASQNREGNQPQHF. CDR3 nucleotides: TGTGCCAGCCAGAACAGGGAAGGAAACCAGCCCCAGCATTTT.